This T cell receptor (beta chain) was observed in a study of CD8+ T cells in alopecia areata. Across the study: Percent affected scalp area, the SALT score, rated treated patients' severity.

cDNA prepared by RNA extraction and subsequent reverse transcription served as the template for sequencing. The method was immunoSEQ multiplex PCR; TCRdb's version includes in-frame clones alone and lacks a portion of them. Here the sample spans about 110,000 clones, 56% being singletons. As to treatment: oral pan-JAK inhibitor, 5-10 mg twice daily. Study results and limitations: While patients received tofacitinib, many expanded lesional clones remained present in scalp and blood.

A word on this clone: What it recognizes is unknown.

The V and J ends lost 0 bases and 4 bases respectively, with 9 bases between them. The CDR3 is made up of 13 amino acids. The germline V gene has CDR1 GTSNPN and CDR2 SVGIG (reference sequence). The rearrangement links TRBV30 to TRBJ1-1, with D tentatively TRBD1 (6 bases). Here the sequenced sample was CD4+ T cells sorted from blood, taken at week 24, from a patient treated with tofacitinib. The TCR comes from a human donor with alopecia areata. Here the CDR3 reads CAWSVEGGTEAFF. As DNA, the CDR3 is TGTGCCTGGAGTGTTGAAGGGGGCACTGAAGCTTTCTTT.